This TCR beta chain was sequenced in a study of identical twins. General study results and limits: Insertions were fewer in abundant cord blood beta clonotypes, whereas memory repertoires showed none of this pattern. Weaker excess twin sharing was seen among beta out-of-frame sequences. Compared with unrelated sharing, twin-shared out-of-frame alpha sequences had more low-probability sequences.

V was pared by 1 base and J by 1 base, with 13 bases between. There are 16 residues in the CDR3. TCRdb processed the 5' RACE reads anew with MiXCR; each CDR3 protein has one entry. The data hold about 890,000 distinct CDR3 sequences, with 10% to 15% observed a single time. The sample holds a few counts of this clonotype. As yet, its antigen is unknown. The same sample was also studied in work on yellow fever vaccine responses in identical twins.

This chain joins TRBV12-3 or TRBV12-4 and TRBJ1-1; a possible D gene is TRBD1 (5 bases). This TCR was sampled from a woman between 18 and 29 years old in good health. Sequenced: PBMCs. Here the CDR3 reads CASSLDSRGKNTEAFF. CDR3 DNA sequence: TGTGCCAGCAGTTTAGATTCAAGGGGCAAGAACACTGAAGCTTTCTTT.